This TCR beta chain emerged from a study of long-term antiretroviral therapy in people with HIV. Study conclusions and caveats: On ART adherence, viral resistance or therapy changes, no data were available. Pre-ART clonal expansions dominated every time point's repertoire. Diversity remained lower than transplant donor controls, even though it increased after ART.

This CDR3 contains 17 residues. CDR1 and CDR2 from the germline V gene are LNHDA and SQIVND (reference sequence). Trimming took 2 bases from V and 6 from J; bases not matched to a gene: 13. Details on this clone: What it binds is unknown.

Survey level was the resolution at which the v3.0 immunoSEQ assay ran. Produced via immunoSEQ multiplex PCR; TCRdb's table is partial and in-frame only. The profile shows some 30,000 clones, roughly 87% of them singletons. This sample comprised unsorted PBMCs, obtained 2 years after starting antiretroviral therapy. The gene calls are TRBV19 and TRBJ2-1; 7 bases map to TRBD2. This sequence originates from a man between 50 and 59 years old with HIV. CDR3 sequence (DNA): TGTGCCAGTAGTATACGGGCGGGAGAACGGGGTCGCAATGAGCAGTTCTTC. This gives the protein CASSIRAGERGRNEQFF.